A selection of T cell receptor beta chains follows, all from one sample in a study of T cell clonotyping in hematopoietic cell transplantation. Method: immunoSEQ multiplex PCR; TCRdb's copy keeps in-frame clones and lacks some. The table records 7,000 or so clones, less than 40% of them present only once. The starting material was peripheral blood mononuclear cells, obtained 30 days after allogeneic stem cell transplant. All receptors derive from a female patient between 60 and 69 years old who had an allogeneic stem cell transplant, so the T cells may come from the graft donor. Some clones in this sample may be carry-over from other donors' samples. The CDR3 runs from the conserved cysteine through the conserved F or W. The D gene is left open where the match is weak. Part of the rows lack a size; the others show once, few, many or a class for expanded clones.

J gene,clone size,D gene,V gene,CDR3 DNA,CDR3 protein
TRBJ2-7,-,TRBD1,TRBV30,TGTGCCTGGAGTGTTTCCCCACAGGGGGCTTCGGACGAGCAGTACTTC,CAWSVSPQGASDEQYF
TRBJ1-5,few,-,TRBV30,TGTGCCTGGAGTATGGACCACAATCAGCCCCAGCATTTT,CAWSMDHNQPQHF
TRBJ1-1,-,-,TRBV30,TGTGCCTGGACTCGGACCGAGGTGGGAACTGAAGCTTTCTTT,CAWTRTEVGTEAFF
TRBJ1-1,few,-,TRBV30,TGTGCCTGGAGCCTCGTTGACCGAGAGTTCCCTGAAGCTTTCTTT,CAWSLVDREFPEAFF
TRBJ2-3,-,TRBD2,TRBV27,TGTGCCAGCAGAGGACTAGCGGTTAGCACAGATACGCAGTATTTT,CASRGLAVSTDTQYF
TRBJ2-4,few,TRBD2,TRBV9,TGTGCCAGCAGCGTAGGGGGGGGAGCCAAAAACATTCAGTACTTC,CASSVGGGAKNIQYF
TRBJ2-5,-,-,TRBV29-1,TGCAGCGTTGAGGGCAGACAGGAGCGGGAGACCCAGTACTTC,CSVEGRQERETQYF
TRBJ1-2,-,TRBD1,TRBV5-6,TGTGCCAGCAGCCCGGGACAGGGACCGACGCCCTACACCTTC,CASSPGQGPTPYTF
TRBJ2-1,few,-,TRBV29-1,TGCAGCGTTGGCCGCCAAAGCTCCTACAATGAGCAGTTCTTC,CSVGRQSSYNEQFF
TRBJ1-5,-,-,TRBV9,TGTGCCAGCAGCGCCCTCGGTCGGGGAGGAAGGCAGCCCCAGCATTTT,CASSALGRGGRQPQHF
TRBJ2-7,-,-,TRBV19,TGTGCCAGTAGGGTCTTGGCGTTGGGCTCCTACGAGCAGTACTTC,CASRVLALGSYEQYF
TRBJ2-5,few,-,TRBV6-5,TGTGCCAGCAGTTACTCGGGGGAGACCCAGTACTTC,CASSYSGETQYF
TRBJ2-7,-,-,TRBV5-1,TGCGCCAGCAGCTTGGTAGACGGCACCTACGAGCAGTACTTC,CASSLVDGTYEQYF
TRBJ1-1,-,-,TRBV7-6,TGTGCCAGCAGCTCTAGTTGGTCCGGGGGCGCTTCTGAAGCTTTCTTT,CASSSSWSGGASEAFF
TRBJ1-2,-,-,TRBV7-6,TGTGCCAGCGGGAGGGGCGACTATGGCTACACCTTC,CASGRGDYGYTF
TRBJ2-1,few,-,TRBV6-5,TGTGCCAGCAGTTACTCGGGGGCTGATGAGCAGTTCTTC,CASSYSGADEQFF
TRBJ2-2,-,-,TRBV28,TGTGCCAGCAGTGGGGGCTTATCCGTCGCCGGGGAGCTGTTTTTT,CASSGGLSVAGELFF
TRBJ1-2,-,-,TRBV30,TGTGCCTGCCAGGAGGGAGGGCTGAAAGGTGGCTACACCTTC,CACQEGGLKGGYTF
TRBJ1-2,few,-,TRBV4-1,TGCGCCAGCAGCCCAGGGCTGGTATATGGCTACACCTTC,CASSPGLVYGYTF
TRBJ1-2,few,-,TRBV30,TGTGCCTGGAGTGATCTTCTGTTCTACTATGGCTACACCTTC,CAWSDLLFYYGYTF
TRBJ1-5,-,-,TRBV10-3,TGTGCCATCAGCCACGGGGCGGTCGGTCAGCCCCAGCATTTT,CAISHGAVGQPQHF
TRBJ2-5,-,-,TRBV6-6,TGTGCCAGCAGCGGACGGGCAGAGACCCAGTACTTC,CASSGRAETQYF
TRBJ1-6,few,-,TRBV30,TGTGCCTGGCTATCGGGACTTGGCGAGTCACCCCTCCACTTT,CAWLSGLGESPLHF
TRBJ1-2,few,-,TRBV28,TGTGCCAGCAGTTTATTGGGGGGCTATGGCTACACCTTC,CASSLLGGYGYTF
TRBJ2-7,few,-,TRBV4-3,TGCGCCAGCAGCCCTACAGCTCTCCATACCTACGAGCAGTACTTC,CASSPTALHTYEQYF
TRBJ2-7,few,-,TRBV9,TGTGCCAGTCGTTGGGCGCGGTGGCACTACGAGCAGTACTTC,CASRWARWHYEQYF
TRBJ1-2,few,TRBD1,TRBV30,TGTGCCTGGAGCCGGGACAGTAGCTATGGCTACACCTTC,CAWSRDSSYGYTF
TRBJ1-1,-,-,TRBV29-1,TGCAGCGGGGGCAAAAGGAACACTGAAGCTTTCTTT,CSGGKRNTEAFF
TRBJ1-2,few,-,TRBV5-6,TGTGCCAGCAGAGTAACCGGGACCCCTGTTCGCACCTTC,CASRVTGTPVRTF
TRBJ1-4,few,TRBD1,TRBV28,TGTGCCAGCAGTAAGACAGGGGAATTTAATGAAAAACTGTTTTTT,CASSKTGEFNEKLFF
TRBJ1-1,-,-,TRBV30,TGTGCCTGGACCTTCCGGGCTGACACTGAAGCTTTCTTT,CAWTFRADTEAFF
TRBJ1-5,-,-,TRBV30,TGTGCCTGGAGTGTCGTTGTAAGCAATCAGCCCCAGCATTTT,CAWSVVVSNQPQHF
TRBJ2-3,-,TRBD1,TRBV30,TGTGCCGTTAGGACAGGGGTCGTCACAGATACGCAGTATTTT,CAVRTGVVTDTQYF
TRBJ2-3,few,-,TRBV11-1,TGTGCCAGCAGCTCGAGACTTGATACGCAGTATTTT,CASSSRLDTQYF
TRBJ2-3,-,-,TRBV30,TGTACCTGGAGGGGTACAGGAGATACGCAGTATTTT,CTWRGTGDTQYF
TRBJ2-7,few,-,TRBV20-1,TGCAGTGCTAACAGGGATTGGGAGCAGTACTTC,CSANRDWEQYF
TRBJ2-1,-,-,TRBV7-3,TGTGCCAGCAGCTTAACCCCCGCCCAGCGGTACAATGAGCAGTTCTTC,CASSLTPAQRYNEQFF